This T cell receptor (beta chain) appears in the sequencing data of a study of blood T cell repertoires in COVID-19. Generated by immunoSEQ multiplex PCR, the TCRdb table keeps only in-frame clones and is missing some. The profile covers about 95,000 clones, with approximately 84% appearing a single time and roughly 22% taken by the ten largest. Trimming pared 0 bases from V and 3 bases from J, leaving 15 bases between. CDR1 is LNHNV, CDR2 YYDKDF, per germline (reference sequence). The CDR3 is 16 amino acids. The chain combines TRBV15 with TRBJ2-7; unclear D gene. The source material was peripheral blood. The sequence was collected from a human donor in a cohort sampled during active COVID-19. CDR3 region: CATSRDISAGIYEQYF. The CDR3 DNA reads TGTGCCACCAGCAGAGATATCTCGGCAGGCATCTACGAGCAGTACTTC.